A selection of T cell receptor beta chains follows, all from one sample in a study of blood T cells in healthy people across ages. TCRdb analysed the 5' RACE reads with MiXCR anew, one entry per CDR3 protein. The table has about 800,000 distinct CDR3 sequences, about three fifths seen once. Sample: blood. These receptors all stem from a man aged 25 to 40 in good health. Both conserved end residues are part of each CDR3. The D gene is left open where the match is weak. A clone size is listed for some rows: how often the clone was seen (once, few, many), or a class if it is expanded.

size | J | V | D | DNA | CDR3
. | TRBJ2-3 | TRBV7-2 | . | TGTGCCAGCAGCTTCACTAGTGCAGGTACGCAGTATTTT | CASSFTSAGTQYF
. | TRBJ2-5 | TRBV4-3 | . | TGCGCCAGCAGCCAAGATGTCGGCGTCGAGTTCGTGGGACCACGAGAGACCCAGTACTTC | CASSQDVGVEFVGPRETQYF
. | TRBJ2-4 | TRBV3-1 | . | TGTGCCAGCAGCCTACGCGGGGTGAGGGGGGAAAACATTCAGTACTTC | CASSLRGVRGENIQYF
. | TRBJ2-7 | TRBV28 | TRBD2 | TGTGCCAGCAGTCAGAGCGGGAGGACCCACGAGCAGTACTTC | CASSQSGRTHEQYF
few | TRBJ2-7 | TRBV5-1 | . | TGCGCCAGCAGCCCAGAGGACGGCTACGAGCAGTACTTC | CASSPEDGYEQYF
. | TRBJ1-2 | TRBV5-5 | TRBD1 | TGTGCCAGCAGCTGGCTGGGACAGGGGGCGGGAGGCTACACCTTC | CASSWLGQGAGGYTF
. | TRBJ2-7 | TRBV4-1 | . | TGCGCCAGCAGCATCCAGGCCTCCTACGAGCAGTACTTC | CASSIQASYEQYF
. | TRBJ2-7 | TRBV5-1 | . | TGCGCCAGCAGCCTAGAGCCAGGGGGGCCCAATGAGCAGTACTTC | CASSLEPGGPNEQYF
few | TRBJ2-1 | TRBV3-1 | . | TGTGCCAGCAGCCAAGTGGCGGGCACCTACAATGAGCAGTTCTTC | CASSQVAGTYNEQFF
. | TRBJ2-3 | TRBV20-1 | . | TGCAGTGCTCAGAGGGCAGATACGCAGTATTTT | CSAQRADTQYF
few | TRBJ1-1 | TRBV9 | TRBD1 | TGTGCCAGCAGCGCCTCCGGAACAGGGGGCACTGAAGCTTTCTTT | CASSASGTGGTEAFF
. | TRBJ2-7 | TRBV20-1 | TRBD1 | TGCAGTGCTCTTGGTAGGACAGGGGCGTACGAGCAGTACTTC | CSALGRTGAYEQYF
. | TRBJ1-2 | TRBV12-3/TRBV12-4 | . | TGTGCCAGCAGCAAGACCCAGGGTTTTGGCTATGGCTACACCTTC | CASSKTQGFGYGYTF
. | TRBJ2-1 | TRBV29-1 | TRBD2 | TGCAGCGTTGACCGGGGGAGGGGAGACAATGAGCAGTTCTTC | CSVDRGRGDNEQFF
. | TRBJ2-1 | TRBV5-1 | TRBD2 | TGCGCCAGCAGCTTGGAGCCTAGCGGGGTGAGGGATGAGCAGTTCTTC | CASSLEPSGVRDEQFF
. | TRBJ1-1 | TRBV20-1 | . | TGCAGTGCAACACGACCTGGGGGCGGGAACACTGAAGCTTTCTTT | CSATRPGGGNTEAFF
. | TRBJ2-1 | TRBV6-2/TRBV6-3 | TRBD2 | TGTGCCAGCAGTTATAGCGGGAGGGTTTACAATGAGCAGTTCTTC | CASSYSGRVYNEQFF
. | TRBJ2-1 | TRBV20-1 | . | TGCAGTGCTAGACGGACTTCATACAATGAGCAGTTCTTC | CSARRTSYNEQFF
. | TRBJ1-2 | TRBV15 | TRBD1 | TGTGCCACCAGCAGGGGCCTCGGACAGGCTTATGGCTACACCTTC | CATSRGLGQAYGYTF
. | TRBJ2-3 | TRBV4-2 | . | TGTGCCAGCAGCCAACCCGGGAGCACAGATACGCAGTATTTT | CASSQPGSTDTQYF
. | TRBJ2-1 | TRBV4-3 | . | TGCGCCAGCAGCCAAGAGGGCTTTGGCCCCTACGAGCAGTTCTTC | CASSQEGFGPYEQFF
. | TRBJ1-1 | TRBV4-1 | . | TGCGCCAGCAGCCGTTTAATATCCACTGAAGCTTTCTTT | CASSRLISTEAFF